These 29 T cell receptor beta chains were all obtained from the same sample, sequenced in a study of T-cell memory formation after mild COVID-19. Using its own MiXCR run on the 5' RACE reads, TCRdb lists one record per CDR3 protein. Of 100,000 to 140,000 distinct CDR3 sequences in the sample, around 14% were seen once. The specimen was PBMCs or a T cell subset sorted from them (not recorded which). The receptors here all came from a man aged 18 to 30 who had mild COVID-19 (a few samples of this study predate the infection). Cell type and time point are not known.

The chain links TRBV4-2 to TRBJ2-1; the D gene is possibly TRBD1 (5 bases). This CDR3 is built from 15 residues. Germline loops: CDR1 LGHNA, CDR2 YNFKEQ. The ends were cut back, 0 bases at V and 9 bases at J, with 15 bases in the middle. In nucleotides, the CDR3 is TGTGCCAGCAGCCAAGAGGCGACAGTGGATCTTGAGCAGTTCTTC. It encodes CASSQEATVDLEQFF.

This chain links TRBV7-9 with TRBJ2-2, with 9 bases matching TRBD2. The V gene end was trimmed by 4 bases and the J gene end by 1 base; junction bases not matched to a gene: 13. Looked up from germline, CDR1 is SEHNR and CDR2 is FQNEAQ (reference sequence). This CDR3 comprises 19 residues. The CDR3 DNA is TGTGCCAGCAGCTACCCTCCCTCAGCGGGGGGTAAGAACACCGGGGAGCTGTTTTTT. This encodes CASSYPPSAGGKNTGELFF.

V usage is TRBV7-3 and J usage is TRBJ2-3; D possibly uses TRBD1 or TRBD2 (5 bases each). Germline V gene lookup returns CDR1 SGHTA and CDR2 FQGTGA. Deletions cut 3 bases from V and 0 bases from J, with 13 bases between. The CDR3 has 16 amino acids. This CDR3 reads CASSLGTGASTDTQYF. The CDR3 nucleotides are TGTGCCAGCAGCTTGGGAACCGGGGCTAGCACAGATACGCAGTATTTT. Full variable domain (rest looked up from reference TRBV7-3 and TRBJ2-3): GAGVSQTPSNKVTEKGKYVELRCDPISGHTALYWYRQSLGQGPEFLIYFQGTGAADDSGLPNDRFFAVRPEGSVSTLKIQRTERGDSAVYLCASSLGTGASTDTQYFGPGTRLTVL.

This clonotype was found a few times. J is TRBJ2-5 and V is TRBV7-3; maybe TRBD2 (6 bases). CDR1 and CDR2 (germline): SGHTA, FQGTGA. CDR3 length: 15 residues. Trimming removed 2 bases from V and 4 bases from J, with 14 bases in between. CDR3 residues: CASSLLGGMLETQYF. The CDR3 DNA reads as TGTGCCAGCAGCTTACTTGGGGGGATGCTAGAGACCCAGTACTTC.

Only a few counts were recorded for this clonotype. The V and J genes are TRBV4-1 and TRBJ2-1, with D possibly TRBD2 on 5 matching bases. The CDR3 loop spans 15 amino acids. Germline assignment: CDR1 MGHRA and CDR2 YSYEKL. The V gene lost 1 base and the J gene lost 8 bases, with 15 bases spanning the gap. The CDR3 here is CASSQATATRDEQFF. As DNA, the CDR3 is TGCGCCAGCAGCCAAGCTACAGCTACTAGGGATGAGCAGTTCTTC.

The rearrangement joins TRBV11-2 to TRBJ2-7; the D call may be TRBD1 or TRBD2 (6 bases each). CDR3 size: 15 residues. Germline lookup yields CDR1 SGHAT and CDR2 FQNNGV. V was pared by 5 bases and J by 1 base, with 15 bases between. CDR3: CASSPEGGWSYEQYF. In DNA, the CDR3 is TGTGCCAGCAGCCCAGAGGGGGGTTGGTCCTACGAGCAGTACTTC.

Here the CDR3 reads CASSFPGDFEAFF. The DNA for the CDR3 is TGTGCCAGCAGTTTCCCAGGGGATTTCGAAGCTTTCTTT. The chain couples TRBV12-3 or TRBV12-4 to TRBJ1-1, with D tentatively TRBD1 (6 bases). This CDR3 is built from 13 residues. With 3 bases removed from V and 8 bases from J, the gap between germline ends came to 13 bases.

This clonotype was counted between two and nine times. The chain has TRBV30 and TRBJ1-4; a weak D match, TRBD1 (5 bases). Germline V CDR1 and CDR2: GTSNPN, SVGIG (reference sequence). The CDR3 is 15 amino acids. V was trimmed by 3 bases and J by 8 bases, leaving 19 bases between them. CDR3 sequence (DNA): TGTGCCTGGAGCGAAGGGACGGGGATTTTGGAAAAACTGTTTTTT. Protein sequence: CAWSEGTGILEKLFF.

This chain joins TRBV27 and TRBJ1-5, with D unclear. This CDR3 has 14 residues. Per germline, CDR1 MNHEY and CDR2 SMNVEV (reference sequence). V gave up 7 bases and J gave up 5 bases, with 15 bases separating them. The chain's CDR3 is CASTGRDPHQPQHF. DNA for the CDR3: TGTGCCAGCACCGGGAGGGATCCTCATCAGCCCCAGCATTTT.

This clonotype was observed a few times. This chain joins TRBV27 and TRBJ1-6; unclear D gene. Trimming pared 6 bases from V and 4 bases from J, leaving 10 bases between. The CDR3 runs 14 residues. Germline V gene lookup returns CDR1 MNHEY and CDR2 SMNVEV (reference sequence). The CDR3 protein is CASRPPGYNSPLHF. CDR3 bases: TGTGCCAGCAGACCACCCGGGTATAATTCACCCCTCCACTTT.

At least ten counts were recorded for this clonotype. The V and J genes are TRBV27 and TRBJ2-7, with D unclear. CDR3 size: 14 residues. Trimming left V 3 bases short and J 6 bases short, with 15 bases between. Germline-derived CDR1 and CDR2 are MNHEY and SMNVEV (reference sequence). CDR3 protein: CASSFGQPPSEQYF. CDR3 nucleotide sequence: TGTGCCAGCAGTTTTGGCCAGCCGCCGAGCGAGCAGTACTTC.

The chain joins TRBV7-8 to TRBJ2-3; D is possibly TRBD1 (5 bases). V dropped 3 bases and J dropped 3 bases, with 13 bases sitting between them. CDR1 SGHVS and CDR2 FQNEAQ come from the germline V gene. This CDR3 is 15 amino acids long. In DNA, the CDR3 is TGTGCCAGCAGCTTTCTGGCAGGGAAGACAGATACGCAGTATTTT. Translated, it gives CASSFLAGKTDTQYF.

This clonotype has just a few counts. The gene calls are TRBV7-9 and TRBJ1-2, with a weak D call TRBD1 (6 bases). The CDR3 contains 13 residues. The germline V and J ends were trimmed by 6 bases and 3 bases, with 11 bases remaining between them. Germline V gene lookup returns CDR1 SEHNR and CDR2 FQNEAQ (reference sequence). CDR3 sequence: CASRGTLDYGYTF. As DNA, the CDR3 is TGTGCCAGCAGGGGGACATTGGACTATGGCTACACCTTC.

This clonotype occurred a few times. CDR3 residues: CASWGQEQETQYF. CDR3 in DNA: TGTGCCTCCTGGGGACAGGAGCAAGAGACCCAGTACTTC. The chain has TRBV28 and TRBJ2-5, with 8 bases matching TRBD1. This CDR3 has 13 residues. Per germline, CDR1 MDHEN and CDR2 SYDVKM. With V trimmed by 11 bases and J by 2 bases, 7 bases remained unmatched.

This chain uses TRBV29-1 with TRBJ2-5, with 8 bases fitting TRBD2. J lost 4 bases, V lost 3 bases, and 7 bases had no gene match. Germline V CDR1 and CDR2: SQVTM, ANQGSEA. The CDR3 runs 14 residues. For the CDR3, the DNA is TGCAGCGTTGAGCTAGTCGGGGGGGGAGAGACCCAGTACTTC. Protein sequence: CSVELVGGGETQYF. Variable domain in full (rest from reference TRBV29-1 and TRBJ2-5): SAVISQKPSRDICQRGTSLTIQCQVDSQVTMMFWYRQQPGQSLTLIATANQGSEATYESGFVIDKFPISRPNLTFSTLTVSNMSPEDSSIYLCSVELVGGGETQYFGPGTRLLVL.

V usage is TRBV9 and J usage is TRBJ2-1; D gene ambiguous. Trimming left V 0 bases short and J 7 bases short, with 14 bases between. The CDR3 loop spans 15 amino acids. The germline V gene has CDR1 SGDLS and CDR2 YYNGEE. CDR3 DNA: TGTGCCAGCAGCGTAGCCCCGGTAGGTTGGAATGAGCAGTTCTTC. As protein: CASSVAPVGWNEQFF.

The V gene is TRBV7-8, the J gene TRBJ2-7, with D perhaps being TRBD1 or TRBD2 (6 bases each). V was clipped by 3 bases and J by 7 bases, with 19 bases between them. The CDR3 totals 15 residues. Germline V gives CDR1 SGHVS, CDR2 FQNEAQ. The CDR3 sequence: CASSLSPGAPGEQYV. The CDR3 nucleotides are TGTGCCAGCAGCTTGAGTCCGGGGGCCCCGGGGGAGCAGTACGTC.

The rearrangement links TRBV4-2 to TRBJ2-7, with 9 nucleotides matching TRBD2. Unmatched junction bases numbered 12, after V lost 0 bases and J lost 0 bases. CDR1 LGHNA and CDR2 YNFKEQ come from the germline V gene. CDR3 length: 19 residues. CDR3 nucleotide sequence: TGTGCCAGCAGCCAAGATTTAGTAGCGGGGGATCTTAGCTCCTACGAGCAGTACTTC. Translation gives CASSQDLVAGDLSSYEQYF.

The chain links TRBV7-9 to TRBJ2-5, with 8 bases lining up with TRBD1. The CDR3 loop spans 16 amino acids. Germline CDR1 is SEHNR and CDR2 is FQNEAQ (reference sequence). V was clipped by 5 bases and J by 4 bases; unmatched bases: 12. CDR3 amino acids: CASSLPGQGSRETQYF. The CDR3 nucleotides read TGTGCCAGCAGCCTTCCAGGACAGGGATCTCGAGAGACCCAGTACTTC.

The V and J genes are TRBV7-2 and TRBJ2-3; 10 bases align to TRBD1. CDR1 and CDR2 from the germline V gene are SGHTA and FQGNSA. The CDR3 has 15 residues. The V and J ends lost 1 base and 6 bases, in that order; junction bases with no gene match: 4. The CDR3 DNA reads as TGTGCCAGCAGCTTAGGGACAGGGGGGGCCGATACGCAGTATTTT. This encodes CASSLGTGGADTQYF.

The DNA for the CDR3 is TGTGCCAGCAGCCCCACGTTCGGCGAGGGACCTACTGAAGCTTTCTTT. Protein: CASSPTFGEGPTEAFF. The V and J genes are TRBV2 and TRBJ1-1; D is possibly TRBD1 (5 bases). V lost 6 bases and J lost 5, with 22 bases in between. Germline-derived CDR1 and CDR2 are SNHLY and FYNNEI. This CDR3 is built from 16 residues. The full variable domain, in which reference TRBV2 and TRBJ1-1 provide the parts outside the CDR3, is EPEVTQTPSHQVTQMGQEVILRCVPISNHLYFYWYRQILGQKVEFLVSFYNNEISEKSEIFDDQFSVERPDGSNFTLKIRSTKLEDSAMYFCASSPTFGEGPTEAFFGQGTRLTVV.

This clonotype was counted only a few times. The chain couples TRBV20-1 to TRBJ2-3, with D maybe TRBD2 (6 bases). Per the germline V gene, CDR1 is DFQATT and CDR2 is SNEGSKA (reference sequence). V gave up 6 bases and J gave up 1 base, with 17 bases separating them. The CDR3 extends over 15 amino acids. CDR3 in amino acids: CSAEGDSGRTDTQYF. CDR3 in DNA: TGCAGTGCAGAGGGAGATAGCGGACGCACAGATACGCAGTATTTT.

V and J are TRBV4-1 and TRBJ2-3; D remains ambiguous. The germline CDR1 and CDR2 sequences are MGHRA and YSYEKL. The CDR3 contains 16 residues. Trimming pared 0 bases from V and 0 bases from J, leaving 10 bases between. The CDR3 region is CASSQDHAVSTDTQYF. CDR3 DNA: TGCGCCAGCAGCCAAGATCACGCGGTTAGCACAGATACGCAGTATTTT.

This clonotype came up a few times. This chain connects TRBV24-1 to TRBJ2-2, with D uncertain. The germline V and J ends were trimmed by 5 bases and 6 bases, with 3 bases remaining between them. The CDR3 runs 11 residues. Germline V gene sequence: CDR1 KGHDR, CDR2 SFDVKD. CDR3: CATSGSGELFF. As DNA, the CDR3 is TGTGCCACCAGTGGCTCCGGGGAGCTGTTTTTT.

In nucleotides, the CDR3 is TGTGCCAGCAGCCCAAGGGAACTCTATGGCTACACCTTC. This gives the protein CASSPRELYGYTF. The V gene is TRBV6-6, the J gene TRBJ1-2; D gene uncertain. V lost 6 bases and J 4 bases, leaving 12 bases between the germline ends. The germline V gene encodes CDR1 MNHNY and CDR2 SVGAGI (reference sequence). The CDR3 spans 13 residues.

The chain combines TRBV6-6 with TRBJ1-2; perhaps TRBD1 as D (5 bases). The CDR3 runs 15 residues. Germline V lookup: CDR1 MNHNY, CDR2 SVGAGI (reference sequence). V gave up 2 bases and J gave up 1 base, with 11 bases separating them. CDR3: CASSYRGTDNYGYTF. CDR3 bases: TGTGCCAGCAGTTACCGGGGGACCGATAACTATGGCTACACCTTC.

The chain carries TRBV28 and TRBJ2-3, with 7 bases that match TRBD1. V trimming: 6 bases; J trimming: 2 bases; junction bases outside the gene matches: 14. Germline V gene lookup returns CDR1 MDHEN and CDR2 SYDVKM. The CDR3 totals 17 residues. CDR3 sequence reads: CASSPDRALTDTDTQYF. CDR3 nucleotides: TGTGCCAGCAGCCCTGACAGGGCTTTGACGGACACAGATACGCAGTATTTT.

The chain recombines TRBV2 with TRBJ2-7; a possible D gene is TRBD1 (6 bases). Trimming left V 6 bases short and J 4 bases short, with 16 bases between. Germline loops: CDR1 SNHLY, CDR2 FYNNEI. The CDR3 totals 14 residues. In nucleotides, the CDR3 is TGTGCCAGCAGCGCCTGGACAGTCCGTTACGAGCAGTACGTC. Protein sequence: CASSAWTVRYEQYV.

CDR3 coding DNA: TGTGCCAGCAGCCACCGGGACAGGGGCCTTTATGGCTACACCTTC. As protein: CASSHRDRGLYGYTF. The J gene is TRBJ1-2, the V gene TRBV7-2; TRBD1 matches 10 bases. With V trimmed by 5 bases and J by 5 bases, 8 bases remained unmatched. The CDR3 extends over 15 amino acids. Looked up from germline, CDR1 is SGHTA and CDR2 is FQGNSA.